The sequence of this T cell receptor beta chain was determined in a study of T cells in Graves' hyperthyroidism and ophthalmopathy. Researchers barred patients who had uncontrolled infection, other autoimmune disease, pregnancy or lactation. TCR beta CDR3 regions were amplified from RNA transcripts. The HTBI primer set drove a first-round RT-PCR of the TCR CDR3. One entry per CDR3 protein results from TCRdb running MiXCR on the multiplex PCR reads. The profile shows 450,000 to 500,000 distinct CDR3 sequences, around a fifth of them singletons. Germline CDR1 and CDR2: DFQATT and SNEGSKA (reference sequence). This CDR3 comprises 12 residues.

The sequencing input was blood. This rearrangement joins TRBV20-1 to TRBJ2-1; 10 nucleotides line up with TRBD2. The TCR comes from a woman in her seventies with Graves' ophthalmopathy. DNA for the CDR3: TGCAGGCCCGGACTAGCGGACAATGAGCAGTTCTTC. As protein: CRPGLADNEQFF.